Listed here are 2 T cell receptor beta chains from one sample, sequenced in a study of blood T cell repertoires in COVID-19. Assay: immunoSEQ multiplex PCR; the TCRdb copy retains only in-frame clones and omits some. The table lists 90,000 to 120,000 clones, about 90% of them singletons. The sequencing input was peripheral blood. The source is a woman in her twenties or thirties with acute or convalescent COVID-19.

CDR3 residues: CASSVGGRETGELFF. CDR3 nucleotides: TGTGCCAGCAGCGTTGGCGGGAGGGAAACCGGGGAGCTGTTTTTT. This chain joins TRBV9 and TRBJ2-2; 9 nucleotides agree with TRBD2. Germline V gene sequence: CDR1 SGDLS, CDR2 YYNGEE. J gave up 5 bases and V 2 bases, and 4 bases lay outside the gene matches. The CDR3 is made up of 15 amino acids.

CDR3 coding DNA: TGTGCCAGCAGCCGCCGGGGGGGACTCGGAAACACCATATATTTT. Translation gives CASSRRGGLGNTIYF. The chain combines TRBV6-5 with TRBJ1-3; tentative D call: TRBD1 (5 bases). Germline values: CDR1 MNHEY, CDR2 SVGAGI. V gave up 6 bases and J gave up 4 bases, with 16 bases separating them. The CDR3 runs to 15 residues.